These 7 T cell receptor beta chains were all obtained from the same sample, sequenced in a study of CD8 T cells in Susac syndrome. Reverse transcription of roughly 0.5 to 1 ug RNA was performed with random hexamers. TCRdb called the immunoSEQ multiplex PCR reads again in MiXCR, with one record for every CDR3 protein. The repertoire holds more than 90,000 distinct CDR3 sequences, with 85% to 95% as singletons. The material sequenced was CD4+ T cells from PBMCs. The source of these receptors is a human donor with multiple sclerosis.

This clonotype was counted a single time. The chain is built from TRBV30 and TRBJ1-6; 7 nucleotides align to TRBD1. The CDR3 has 15 residues. Germline assignment: CDR1 GTSNPN and CDR2 SVGIG (reference sequence). With V trimmed by 3 bases and J by 7 bases, 9 bases remained unmatched. As DNA, the CDR3 is TGTGCCTGGAGACTCCGGGACAGATGGAATTCACCCCTCCACTTT. Encoded protein: CAWRLRDRWNSPLHF.

The chain couples TRBV5-1 to TRBJ1-1; D call uncertain. Deletions cut 0 bases from V and 0 bases from J, with 6 bases between. The CDR3 sequence is 14 residues long. Germline V CDR1 and CDR2: SGHRS, YFSETQ. CDR3 sequence reads: CASSLVPVNTEAFF. CDR3 bases: TGCGCCAGCAGCTTGGTTCCAGTGAACACTGAAGCTTTCTTT.

V gene TRBV5-1 combines with J gene TRBJ1-1; D uncertain. Germline loops: CDR1 SGHRS, CDR2 YFSETQ. V shed 6 bases and J shed 3 bases, with 12 bases lying between them. The CDR3 is made up of 13 amino acids. CDR3 sequence reads: CASKNSLDTEAFF. CDR3 bases: TGCGCCAGCAAGAACAGTTTAGACACTGAAGCTTTCTTT.

The gene calls are TRBV19 and TRBJ2-4; tentative D call: TRBD1 (5 bases). Trimming left V 5 bases short and J 7 bases short, with 18 bases between. This CDR3 is 15 amino acids long. Germline V gene lookup returns CDR1 LNHDA and CDR2 SQIVND (reference sequence). DNA of the CDR3: TGTGCCAGTAGTCCGGCAGGGCAGGTGTGGAACATTCAGTACTTC. Its protein product is CASSPAGQVWNIQYF.

The chain combines TRBV25-1 with TRBJ1-1, with D unclear. This CDR3 is built from 12 residues. Germline CDR1 reads MGHDK; CDR2 reads SYGVNS. Trimming took off 5 bases at V and 1 base at J, with 5 bases between the two ends. The CDR3 coding sequence is TGTGCCAGCAGTTGGCGGAACACTGAAGCTTTCTTT. It translates to CASSWRNTEAFF.

This clonotype was recorded only once. The genes are TRBV2 and TRBJ2-7; 7 bases are shared with TRBD2. The CDR3 length is 13 residues. CDR1 is SNHLY and CDR2 is FYNNEI in the germline V gene. J was trimmed by 3 bases and V by 9 bases; bases with no gene match: 8. CDR3 in amino acids: CARGGAAGYEQYF. CDR3 in DNA: TGTGCCAGGGGAGGGGCAGCTGGCTACGAGCAGTACTTC.

The chain recombines TRBV3-1 with TRBJ1-1; tentatively, D is TRBD1 (5 bases). CDR3 length: 16 amino acids. V was clipped by 1 base and J by 0 bases, with 12 bases between them. Per the germline V gene, CDR1 is LGHDT and CDR2 is YNNKEL (reference sequence). The CDR3 protein is CASSQARGIMNTEAFF. The DNA for the CDR3 is TGTGCCAGCAGCCAAGCCCGGGGGATAATGAACACTGAAGCTTTCTTT.